This paragraph reports one T cell receptor (beta chain). CDR1 is SGHRS, CDR2 YFSETQ, per germline. V was shortened by 7 bases and J by 8 bases, with 17 bases between the two germline ends. The CDR3 sequence is 13 residues long. The source of the sample is a study of Ad26.COV2.S vaccination and SARS-CoV-2 variants. Libraries were prepared by immunoSEQ multiplex PCR; TCRdb keeps only in-frame clonotypes and omits some of them. The table includes 300,000 to 400,000 clones, around 87% detected once. Treatment reported: about 20 received Ad26.COV2.S at low or high dose, single or two shots; five or six received placebo; per-sample allocation not given. After the first vaccine or placebo injection, samples were drawn on day 63.

The chain is built from TRBV5-1 and TRBJ2-3; D may match TRBD1 or TRBD2 (5 bases each). The receptor comes from a person aged 18-60 years who received the Ad26.COV2.S COVID-19 vaccine or a placebo. Sample: peripheral blood, taken in a trial of Ad26.COV2.S vaccine versus placebo. DNA for the CDR3: TGCGCCAGCGCCCCCAGGGAGCGAGGTACGCAGTATTTT. It encodes CASAPRERGTQYF.